The 6 T cell receptor beta chains in this list originate from one sample, sequenced in a study of vaccination and CD4 T cells after COVID-19. With the Oncomine TCR Beta short-read assay, DNA from cultured CD4+ T cells was sequenced. TCRdb passed the PCR reads through MiXCR, listing each CDR3 protein once. This table has approximately 15,000 distinct CDR3 sequences, 36% appearing once. Their target antigens are unknown. The treatment: roughly ten-day PBMC culture with coronavirus spike peptide pools or control peptides (ViraFEST assay). This sample comprised CD4+ T cells from blood, cultured in vitro, obtained before SARS-CoV-2 vaccination. The receptor source for this set is a human donor who received a COVID-19 vaccine.

This clonotype was seen a few times. The V gene is TRBV19, the J gene TRBJ2-3; 11 bases are shared with TRBD2. The junction had 8 bases not matched to a gene; V was cut back by 6 bases and J by 3 bases. The CDR3 contains 16 residues. Germline CDR1 is LNHDA and CDR2 is SQIVND (reference sequence). CDR3 DNA: TGTGCCAGTAGAATGACTAGCGGGGTATCAACAGATACGCAGTATTTT. It is translated as CASRMTSGVSTDTQYF. The full variable domain, in which reference TRBV19 and TRBJ2-3 provide the parts outside the CDR3, is DGGITQSPKYLFRKEGQNVTLSCEQNLNHDAMYWYRQDPGQGLRLIYYSQIVNDFQKGDIAEGYSVSREKKESFPLTVTSAQKNPTAFYLCASRMTSGVSTDTQYFGPGTRLTVL.

This chain uses TRBV7-3 with TRBJ2-3; D call uncertain. V gave up 0 bases and J gave up 10 bases, with 11 bases separating them. Germline-derived CDR1 and CDR2 are SGHTA and FQGTGA. The CDR3 totals 13 residues. The CDR3 here is CASSLTPTDAQYF. The CDR3 DNA reads as TGTGCCAGCAGCTTAACGCCCACTGATGCGCAGTATTTT.

V and J are TRBV27 and TRBJ2-7; TRBD2 aligns across 7 bases. V lost 8 bases and J lost 2; bases outside the gene matches: 6. CDR3 size: 13 residues. The germline CDR1 and CDR2 sequences are MNHEY and SMNVEV (reference sequence). CDR3 sequence: CASVGTTPYEQYF. The CDR3 nucleotides are TGTGCCAGCGTTGGGACTACACCCTACGAGCAGTACTTC.

Notes on this clonotype: No DNA is shown, since the ends of the CDR3 on it are uncertain; the CDR3 is the one TCRdb lists. V is TRBV23-1 and J is TRBJ1-4. TRBV23-1 qualifies as an ORF whose function is uncertain. 22 amino acids form the CDR3, both terminal residues included. The CDR3 sequence: CASTNQTSMYLCASSLVEKLFF.

This clonotype was observed a single time. V is TRBV7-8 and J is TRBJ2-1; weak D call: TRBD1 (5 bases). V gave up 5 bases and J gave up 2 bases, with 16 bases separating them. This CDR3 comprises 16 residues. The germline gives CDR1 SGHVS, CDR2 FQNEAQ. CDR3 residues: CASSPPVWGAYNEQFF. The CDR3 DNA follows: TGTGCCAGCAGCCCACCCGTGTGGGGCGCCTACAATGAGCAGTTCTTC.

The table lists this clonotype with a few counts. The chain couples TRBV7-9 to TRBJ1-2, with TRBD1 matching 9 bases. Germline V gene lookup returns CDR1 SEHNR and CDR2 FQNEAQ (reference sequence). V trimming: 0 bases; J trimming: 2 bases; junction bases outside the gene matches: 7. This CDR3 has 17 amino acids. CDR3 bases: TGTGCCAGCAGCTTAGCGCTAAACAGGGGGCCGAACTATGGCTACACCTTC. Translation: CASSLALNRGPNYGYTF.